One sample yielded the 30 T cell receptor beta chains listed below, sequenced in a study of cytomegalovirus exposure and HLA in healthy donors. PCR was performed using 60 Vbeta and 13 Jbeta primers. Assay: immunoSEQ multiplex PCR; the TCRdb copy retains only in-frame clones and omits some. Among under 150,000 clones, more than 80% were seen once, and the ten largest hold roughly 6.7%. Sequencing was carried out using PBMCs. Source of these receptors: a woman in her twenties or thirties in good health and CMV-seropositive.

The rearrangement uses TRBV5-8 and TRBJ1-5, with 9 bases aligning to TRBD1. J gave up 2 bases and V 4 bases, and 4 bases lay outside the gene matches. Per germline, CDR1 SGHTS and CDR2 YDEGEE. The length of the CDR3 is 15 residues. CDR3 residues: CASSVGQGGNQPQHF. The CDR3 region has the DNA TGTGCCAGCAGCGTGGGACAGGGAGGCAATCAGCCCCAGCATTTT. Filled out from reference TRBV5-8 and TRBJ1-5, the complete variable domain reads EAGVTQSPTHLIKTRGQQATLRCSPISGHTSVYWYQQALGLGLQFLLWYDEGEERNRGNFPPRFSGRQFPNYSSELNVNALELEDSALYLCASSVGQGGNQPQHFGDGTRLSIL.

This clone showed up just once. This rearrangement joins TRBV4-1 to TRBJ2-1; D remains unclear. The germline V gene has CDR1 MGHRA and CDR2 YSYEKL. Trimming took off 1 base at V and 8 bases at J, with 9 bases between the two ends. The CDR3 consists of 13 residues. DNA of the CDR3: TGCGCCAGCAGCCAAGTGGAGCTCCATGAGCAGTTCTTC. Translation gives CASSQVELHEQFF.

V is TRBV11-2 and J is TRBJ2-2, with 7 positions matching TRBD2. V was pared by 6 bases and J by 4 bases, with 8 bases of the junction left unmatched. The germline CDR1 and CDR2 sequences are SGHAT and FQNNGV. The CDR3 is 15 amino acids. CDR3 bases: TGTGCCAGCAGTCGGGGGAGGGAGGGCACCGGGGAGCTGTTTTTT. This translates into CASSRGREGTGELFF.

J is TRBJ2-3 and V is TRBV7-3; D ambiguous. CDR1 SGHTA and CDR2 FQGTGA come from the germline V gene. The CDR3 is 15 amino acids. Trimming took 5 bases from V and 4 from J, leaving 16 bases between them. This CDR3 reads CASSPRIGGSDTQYF. In DNA form, the CDR3 reads TGTGCCAGCAGCCCAAGGATCGGCGGCTCAGATACGCAGTATTTT. Variable domain in full (rest from reference TRBV7-3 and TRBJ2-3): GAGVSQTPSNKVTEKGKYVELRCDPISGHTALYWYRQSLGQGPEFLIYFQGTGAADDSGLPNDRFFAVRPEGSVSTLKIQRTERGDSAVYLCASSPRIGGSDTQYFGPGTRLTVL.

The chain combines TRBV28 with TRBJ1-4; D remains unclear. V gave up 6 bases and J gave up 10 bases, with 15 bases separating them. The germline gives CDR1 MDHEN, CDR2 SYDVKM. The CDR3 contains 13 residues. CDR3 region: CASSLPRGGKLFF. The DNA for the CDR3 is TGTGCCAGCAGCCTTCCCCGGGGAGGAAAACTGTTTTTT.

This chain links TRBV5-4 with TRBJ2-1, with TRBD1 identical over 8 bases. The CDR3 extends over 15 amino acids. J lost 2 bases, V lost 2 bases, and 3 bases had no gene match. Germline V gene data show CDR1 as SGHNT and CDR2 as YYREEE (reference sequence). The CDR3 DNA sequence: TGTGCCAGCAGCTTCCGGGACAGGACCTACAATGAGCAGTTCTTC. Translated, it gives CASSFRDRTYNEQFF.

J is TRBJ1-5 and V is TRBV6-1; possibly TRBD1 for D (6 bases). CDR1 and CDR2 from the germline V gene are MNHNS and SASEGT. The CDR3 contains 15 residues. Trimming cost V 3 bases and J 2 bases, with 11 bases left between them. In DNA form, the CDR3 reads TGTGCCAGCAGTGAGCGGGGGGCGGGCAATCAGCCCCAGCATTTT. Translated, it gives CASSERGAGNQPQHF.

V usage is TRBV28 and J usage is TRBJ2-7; TRBD1 aligns across 8 bases. Germline loops: CDR1 MDHEN, CDR2 SYDVKM. CDR3 length equals 15 residues. Losses at the gene ends were 3 bases for V and 6 bases for J; bases not matched to a gene: 10. CDR3: CASSFWTGTGREQYF. The CDR3 DNA is TGTGCCAGCAGTTTCTGGACAGGGACGGGTCGCGAGCAGTACTTC.

This clone was counted a single time. The chain uses TRBV4-1 and TRBJ1-1; the D gene is possibly TRBD1 (6 bases). Trimming removed 4 bases from V and 1 base from J, with 10 bases in between. Germline-derived CDR1 and CDR2 are MGHRA and YSYEKL. This CDR3 is 14 amino acids long. CDR3 region: CASSLPGQNTEAFF. CDR3 sequence (DNA): TGCGCCAGCAGCCTACCGGGACAGAACACTGAAGCTTTCTTT.

The rearrangement joins TRBV16 to TRBJ2-3; the D is unclear. V gave up 1 base and J gave up 0 bases, with 5 bases separating them. Germline V gene sequence: CDR1 KGHSY, CDR2 FQNENV. The CDR3 runs to 14 residues. The DNA for the CDR3 is TGTGCCAGCAGCCAATGGCACAGCACAGATACGCAGTATTTT. Translating gives CASSQWHSTDTQYF.

The rearrangement joins TRBV7-9 to TRBJ1-1; 7 bases agree with TRBD1. Germline V gene sequence: CDR1 SEHNR, CDR2 FQNEAQ (reference sequence). The length of the CDR3 is 14 residues. With V trimmed by 0 bases and J by 6 bases, 4 bases remained unmatched. The CDR3 DNA sequence: TGTGCCAGCAGCTTAGCCACAGGGACAGCTGAAGCTTTCTTT. It is translated as CASSLATGTAEAFF.

This sequence joins TRBV2 and TRBJ1-2; tentative D call: TRBD1 (6 bases). CDR1 and CDR2 (germline): SNHLY, FYNNEI. Trimming cost V 3 bases and J 0 bases, with 23 bases left between them. The CDR3 loop spans 19 amino acids. CDR3 amino acids: CASSEVRLDSASPNYGYTF. The CDR3 coding sequence is TGTGCCAGCAGTGAGGTGCGCTTGGACAGCGCTTCTCCTAACTATGGCTACACCTTC.

The genes are TRBV11-2 and TRBJ2-7; TRBD2 is a possible D gene (7 bases). Trimming removed 2 bases from V and 2 bases from J, with 19 bases in between. The CDR3 is made up of 17 amino acids. Germline values: CDR1 SGHAT, CDR2 FQNNGV. The CDR3 here is CASSLYGGGGSPYEQYF. The CDR3 bases are TGTGCCAGCAGCTTATATGGGGGAGGGGGGTCCCCCTACGAGCAGTACTTC. The full variable domain, with the rest looked up from reference TRBV11-2 and TRBJ2-7, is EAGVAQSPRYKIIEKRQSVAFWCNPISGHATLYWYQQILGQGPKLLIQFQNNGVVDDSQLPKDRFSAERLKGVDSTLKIQPAKLEDSAVYLCASSLYGGGGSPYEQYFGPGTRLTVT.

The V and J genes are TRBV5-1 and TRBJ1-5; TRBD1 matches at 11 bases. Germline assignment: CDR1 SGHRS and CDR2 YFSETQ. V shed 4 bases and J 0 bases; nucleotides not matched to a gene: 15. The CDR3 is 20 residues long. As DNA, the CDR3 is TGCGCCAGCAGCGAGGACAGGGGGCGCAAAGACGGCTATAGCAATCAGCCCCAGCATTTT. It translates to CASSEDRGRKDGYSNQPQHF.

A remark on this clone: The final CDR3 position lacks the conserved phenylalanine or tryptophan, pointing to a likely read error. The V and J genes are TRBV5-6 and TRBJ2-7; TRBD2 agrees at 9 bases. The CDR3 extends over 16 amino acids. Unmatched junction bases numbered 6, after V lost 1 base and J lost 1 base. CDR1 is SGHDT and CDR2 is YYEEEE in the germline V gene. Written as DNA, the CDR3 is TGTGCCAGCAGCTTGTTTAGGACTAGCGCTTCCTACGAGCAGTACCTC. Its protein is CASSLFRTSASYEQYL.

The rearrangement joins TRBV18 to TRBJ1-4; 7 bases are shared with TRBD1. Germline lookup yields CDR1 KGHSH and CDR2 LQKENI. V shed 6 bases and J 16 bases; nucleotides not matched to a gene: 14. The CDR3 totals 13 residues. CDR3 nucleotide sequence: TGTGCCAGCTCTCCAGGGGGGGACATCCGACCGTTTTTT. Its protein product is CASSPGGDIRPFF.

The V and J genes are TRBV30 and TRBJ2-7; 9 positions match TRBD1. With V trimmed by 7 bases and J by 4 bases, 11 bases remained unmatched. CDR3 size: 14 residues. Germline assignment: CDR1 GTSNPN and CDR2 SVGIG (reference sequence). This CDR3 reads CASDQRQGVYEQYF. In nucleotides, the CDR3 is TGTGCCTCGGACCAGAGACAGGGGGTTTACGAGCAGTACTTC.

The rearrangement links TRBV7-9 to TRBJ1-2; 9 bases line up with TRBD1. V was pared by 0 bases and J by 8 bases, with 4 bases of the junction left unmatched. Germline V gene sequence: CDR1 SEHNR, CDR2 FQNEAQ (reference sequence). The CDR3 extends over 14 amino acids. The CDR3 nucleotides are TGTGCCAGCAGCTTAGCGGACAGGGGACTCGGCTACACCTTC. Protein sequence: CASSLADRGLGYTF.

This clone was seen more than once but under ten times. The rearrangement links TRBV30 to TRBJ1-5; 8 nucleotides agree with TRBD1. V shed 4 bases and J 6 bases; nucleotides not matched to a gene: 8. This CDR3 is built from 14 residues. The germline gives CDR1 GTSNPN, CDR2 SVGIG (reference sequence). The chain's CDR3 is CAWKQTGAGQPQHF. DNA for the CDR3: TGTGCCTGGAAACAGACAGGGGCGGGTCAGCCCCAGCATTTT.

The count of this clone is one. The chain combines TRBV5-1 with TRBJ1-2; 7 nucleotides agree with TRBD1. This CDR3 has 15 amino acids. From germline, CDR1 is SGHRS and CDR2 YFSETQ. The trim removed 0 bases at V and 4 bases at J, leaving 6 bases unmatched. CDR3 coding DNA: TGCGCCAGCAGCTTGGAGTCAGGGGGTGCCTATGGCTACACCTTC. Residues: CASSLESGGAYGYTF.

This clone has just a few counts. The chain joins TRBV6-1 to TRBJ2-6; no clear D gene. Germline V lookup: CDR1 MNHNS, CDR2 SASEGT. The germline V and J ends were trimmed by 1 base and 0 bases, with 4 bases remaining between them. This CDR3 contains 15 residues. CDR3 loop: CASSEDSSGANVLTF. Here the CDR3 DNA reads TGTGCCAGCAGTGAAGACAGCTCTGGGGCCAACGTCCTGACTTTC.

V is TRBV7-8 and J is TRBJ1-1; 7 nucleotides align to TRBD1. Germline CDR1 reads SGHVS; CDR2 reads FQNEAQ. V gave up 5 bases and J gave up 10 bases; unmatched junction bases: 13. The CDR3 is 14 residues long. DNA for the CDR3: TGTGCCAGCAGCCCGTGGACAGGAGCGGTGCGAGCTTTCTTT. The encoded protein is CASSPWTGAVRAFF.

V and J are TRBV4-1 and TRBJ2-1, with D possibly being TRBD2 (5 bases). The CDR3 covers 16 residues. V was trimmed by 2 bases and J by 0 bases, leaving 11 bases between them. The germline CDR1 and CDR2 sequences are MGHRA and YSYEKL. This CDR3 reads CASSQQAASSYNEQFF. In nucleotides, the CDR3 is TGCGCCAGCAGCCAACAAGCGGCCAGCTCCTACAATGAGCAGTTCTTC.

This clone was counted only a few times. The chain has TRBV30 and TRBJ2-7; 9 bases fit TRBD1. J gave up 4 bases and V 8 bases, and 6 bases lay outside the gene matches. The CDR3 loop spans 12 amino acids. Germline-derived CDR1 and CDR2 are GTSNPN and SVGIG (reference sequence). CDR3 nucleotide sequence: TGTGCCGGGGGACAGGGAGGGTACGAGCAGTACTTC. The encoded protein is CAGGQGGYEQYF.

The chain joins TRBV27 to TRBJ2-5; 8 bases are a match to TRBD2. Trimming removed 6 bases from V and 7 bases from J; junction bases left unmatched: 10. From germline, CDR1 is MNHEY and CDR2 SMNVEV (reference sequence). The CDR3 has 14 residues. The CDR3 coding sequence is TGTGCCAGCAGGGAGGGACTAGGGGTAGGGACCCAGTACTTC. The encoded protein is CASREGLGVGTQYF.

The chain carries TRBV27 and TRBJ1-5, with 8 bases matching TRBD1. CDR1 and CDR2 from the germline V gene are MNHEY and SMNVEV (reference sequence). V shed 1 base, J shed 2 bases, and the junction held 1 base outside the gene matches. The CDR3 runs to 15 residues. The CDR3 here is CASSLYRGGNQPQHF. The CDR3, as DNA: TGTGCCAGCAGTTTATACAGGGGGGGCAATCAGCCCCAGCATTTT.

The V gene is TRBV27, the J gene TRBJ2-5, with TRBD2 matching 8 bases. Losses at the gene ends were 3 bases for V and 2 bases for J; bases not matched to a gene: 8. CDR3 length equals 16 residues. Per germline, CDR1 MNHEY and CDR2 SMNVEV (reference sequence). In nucleotides, the CDR3 is TGTGCCAGCAGTTTCCTGGGCGGGGGGACACAAGAGACCCAGTACTTC. This encodes CASSFLGGGTQETQYF.

This rearrangement joins TRBV9 to TRBJ2-2; TRBD2 might be the D (6 bases). The CDR3 is 15 amino acids. Trimming cost V 7 bases and J 7 bases, with 20 bases left between them. Germline CDR1 reads SGDLS; CDR2 reads YYNGEE. As DNA, the CDR3 is TGTGCCAGCGGGAGGCCAGGCACCGTGGACGGGGAGCTGTTTTTT. It codes for CASGRPGTVDGELFF.

The chain has TRBV6-1 and TRBJ1-2, with 10 bases identical to TRBD1. The CDR3 spans 15 residues. Germline CDR1 MNHNS, CDR2 SASEGT. J was trimmed by 4 bases and V by 4 bases; bases with no gene match: 6. Written as DNA, the CDR3 is TGTGCCAGCAGTGCCTCCGGGACAGGGGCCTATGGCTACACCTTC. Translation gives CASSASGTGAYGYTF.

This clone was found a few times. The V call is TRBV2, the J call TRBJ1-2; 8 bases are shared with TRBD1. With V trimmed by 5 bases and J by 5 bases, 7 bases remained unmatched. Germline V gene sequence: CDR1 SNHLY, CDR2 FYNNEI. The CDR3 totals 14 residues. CDR3 sequence: CASSLGQGNYGYTF. The CDR3 nucleotides are TGTGCCAGCAGTCTAGGACAGGGTAATTATGGCTACACCTTC.